The text below deals with one TCR beta chain. The record originates from a study of T cell changes during pregnancy in multiple sclerosis. The germline gives CDR1 MNHEY, CDR2 SMNVEV (reference sequence). Trimming shortened V by 3 bases and J by 0 bases, and 18 bases separated the two germline ends. The CDR3 length is 18 residues. Sequenced by immunoSEQ multiplex PCR; TCRdb stores in-frame clones only, minus some. The sample includes roughly 84,000 clones, just over 90% of them seen just once. The source was peripheral blood, collected in the third trimester of pregnancy. The clonotype was recovered from a female donor in good health, enrolled as a control in a pregnancy study. V gene TRBV27 combines with J gene TRBJ2-1, with D possibly TRBD1 on 6 matching bases. As DNA, the CDR3 is TGTGCCAGCAGTTTTTTAGCCGTGGGCAGGGGCTCCTACAATGAGCAGTTCTTC. Translating it yields CASSFLAVGRGSYNEQFF.